These T cell receptor beta chains were read from a single sample in a study of T-cell memory formation after mild COVID-19. TCRdb re-analysed the 5' RACE reads in MiXCR, keeping a single row per CDR3 protein. The profile shows about 200,000 distinct CDR3 sequences, about 17% of them singletons. The sample comprised PBMCs or a T cell subset sorted from them (not recorded which). Receptor source: an adult woman who had mild COVID-19 (a few samples of this study predate the infection). Cell type and time point are not known. Both conserved end residues are part of each CDR3. A D gene is named only where the DNA matches it firmly. Size is stated for part of the rows, as once, few or many counts, or as a class when the clone is expanded.

. | TRBJ2-7 | TRBV2 | few | CASSFDRGEQYF | TGTGCCAGCAGTTTTGACAGAGGGGAGCAGTACTTC
TRBD1 | TRBJ2-3 | TRBV5-1 | few | CASSFARTGGLTDTQYF | TGCGCCAGCAGCTTCGCCCGGACAGGGGGCTTAACAGATACGCAGTATTTT
. | TRBJ1-6 | TRBV7-9 | . | CASSRTGVVRSPLHF | TGTGCCAGCAGCCGTACCGGGGTAGTGAGATCACCCCTCCACTTT
. | TRBJ2-6 | TRBV7-9 | . | CASSLRSGAGANVLTF | TGTGCCAGCAGCTTAAGATCAGGGGCTGGGGCCAACGTCCTGACTTTC
TRBD1 | TRBJ1-1 | TRBV10-2 | . | CASSESYTGVRAFF | TGCGCCAGCAGTGAGTCCTATACAGGGGTTCGAGCTTTCTTT
. | TRBJ2-5 | TRBV24-1 | once | CATSVRALETQYF | TGTGCCACCTCTGTGAGGGCGCTAGAGACCCAGTACTTC
. | TRBJ2-5 | TRBV7-3 | . | CASSPRRGVETQYF | TGTGCCAGCAGCCCCCGCAGGGGCGTTGAGACCCAGTACTTC
TRBD2 | TRBJ2-2 | TRBV7-8 | few | CASSLLSGSLSGELFF | TGTGCCAGCAGCCTACTTAGCGGGAGCCTAAGCGGGGAGCTGTTTTTT
. | TRBJ1-2 | TRBV20-1 | once | CSARPQGRGNYGYTF | TGCAGTGCTAGGCCACAGGGAAGGGGTAACTATGGCTACACCTTC
TRBD1 | TRBJ2-2 | TRBV5-5 | many | CASSLAGTGNTGELFF | TGTGCCAGCAGCTTGGCCGGGACAGGAAATACCGGGGAGCTGTTTTTT
TRBD1 | TRBJ1-1 | TRBV20-1 | once | CSARDSGTGGTEAFF | TGCAGTGCTAGAGACTCCGGGACAGGGGGGACTGAAGCTTTCTTT